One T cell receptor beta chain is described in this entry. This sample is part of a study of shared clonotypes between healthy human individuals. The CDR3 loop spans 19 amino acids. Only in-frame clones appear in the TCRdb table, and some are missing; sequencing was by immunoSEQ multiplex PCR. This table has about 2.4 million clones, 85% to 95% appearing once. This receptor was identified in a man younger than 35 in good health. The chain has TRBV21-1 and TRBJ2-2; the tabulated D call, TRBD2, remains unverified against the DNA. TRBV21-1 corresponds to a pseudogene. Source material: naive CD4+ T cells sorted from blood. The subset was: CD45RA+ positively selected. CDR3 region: CASSKGGLAGDPATGELFF. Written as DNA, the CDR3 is TGTGCCAGCAGCAAAGGAGGACTAGCGGGAGACCCGGCGACCGGGGAGCTGTTTTTT.